This is a list of T cell receptor beta chains from one sample in a study of CD4 T cells in relation to SARS-CoV-2 and coronaviruses. Generated by immunoSEQ multiplex PCR, the TCRdb table keeps only in-frame clones and is missing some. The repertoire includes approximately 50,000 clones, 92% of them detected once, and approximately 0.37% sits in the top ten. Sequenced sample: naive CD4+ T cells from PBMCs. The receptors were gathered from an adult with COVID-19. Each CDR3 is given with its conserved first and last residue. A D gene is named only where the DNA matches it firmly. The size of a clone is reported for some rows only, either as once, few or many, or as a class for expanded clones.

v_gene	d_gene	j_gene	len	abundance	CDR3nt	CDR3aa
TRBV19	-	TRBJ1-3	16	once	TGTGCCAGTAGTACGGGACAACACAACTCTGGAAACACCATATATTTT	CASSTGQHNSGNTIYF
TRBV5-6	-	TRBJ2-1	14	once	TGTGCCAGCAGCCTCCTCGAGCTCTCTTCGGGGCAGTTCTTC	CASSLLELSSGQFF
TRBV10-3	-	TRBJ2-3	14	once	TGTGCCATCAGTGAGTGGCGAGGCACAGATACGCAGTATTTT	CAISEWRGTDTQYF
TRBV25-1	-	TRBJ2-7	13	-	TGTGCCAGCAGTCCCGGGTATTTTGACGAGCAGTACTTC	CASSPGYFDEQYF
TRBV28	TRBD2	TRBJ2-5	16	-	TGTGCCAGCAGTTCACTCCTAGCGGGAGGAAGGGAGACCCAGTACTTC	CASSSLLAGGRETQYF
TRBV6-1	-	TRBJ1-1	15	-	TGTGCCAGCAGTGAAGGGTCTAAACGGGGCACTGAAGCTTTCTTT	CASSEGSKRGTEAFF
TRBV5-4	-	TRBJ2-7	12	-	TGTGCCAGCAGCTTTCTAAACTACGAGCAGTACTTC	CASSFLNYEQYF
TRBV2	-	TRBJ2-1	10	-	TGTGCCAGCAGTGAGCATGAGCAGTTCTTC	CASSEHEQFF
TRBV7-2	TRBD2	TRBJ2-1	14	-	TGTGCCAGCAGCCCGGGACTAGCCTACAATGAGCAGTTCTTC	CASSPGLAYNEQFF
TRBV19	TRBD2	TRBJ2-3	14	once	TGTGCCAGTAGTGGACTAGCCTACACAGATACGCAGTATTTT	CASSGLAYTDTQYF
TRBV20-1	-	TRBJ2-3	14	-	TGCAGTGCTAGTCCGGGTTCCCGGGGAGATACGCAGTATTTT	CSASPGSRGDTQYF
TRBV21-1	-	TRBJ2-7	14	-	TGTGCCAGCACTGGGAGGGCAGTCTCCTACGAGCAGTACTTC	CASTGRAVSYEQYF
TRBV5-1	TRBD2	TRBJ2-2	16	-	TGCGCCAGCAGCTTGAGTAGCGGGAGTCGCACCGGGGAGCTGTTTTTT	CASSLSSGSRTGELFF
TRBV4-1	-	TRBJ1-2	18	-	TGCGCCAGCAGCCAAGATTGGGGACGGCAGAGGGAGAACTATGGCTACACCTTC	CASSQDWGRQRENYGYTF
TRBV28	-	TRBJ1-5	17	-	TGTGCCAGCAACCCACCGTTGGGGGGCGACGGCAATCAGCCCCAGCATTTT	CASNPPLGGDGNQPQHF
TRBV2	-	TRBJ1-1	12	-	TGTGCCAGCATGGGCTATGGCACTGAAGCTTTCTTT	CASMGYGTEAFF
TRBV10-3	-	TRBJ2-5	14	-	TGTGCCATCAACCAAGGGGTAGAAGGAGAGACCCAGTACTTC	CAINQGVEGETQYF
TRBV24-1	TRBD1	TRBJ2-1	14	-	TGTGCCGCAGGGGGGGACAGGGGGATCAATGAGCAGTTCTTC	CAAGGDRGINEQFF
TRBV24-1	-	TRBJ2-1	19	-	TGTGCCACCAGTGATCACTCCCCTTCGGGGGGCGCTTTGGGGAATGAGCAGTTCTTC	CATSDHSPSGGALGNEQFF
TRBV6-2/TRBV6-3	TRBD1	TRBJ2-3	13	-	TGTGCCAGCAGTGGACAGGGAACAGATACGCAGTATTTT	CASSGQGTDTQYF
TRBV19	-	TRBJ2-3	17	once	TGTGCCAGTAGCGACCCCAAATTAGGGCTTAGCACAGATACGCAGTATTTT	CASSDPKLGLSTDTQYF
TRBV7-3	-	TRBJ2-5	14	-	TGTGCCAGCCATCGGCCCCGAGGGTGTGAGACCCAGTACTTC	CASHRPRGCETQYF
TRBV18	TRBD1	TRBJ2-5	14	-	TGTGCCAGCTCACCATCCGGGACAGAAGAGACCCAGTACTTC	CASSPSGTEETQYF
TRBV3-1/TRBV3-2	-	TRBJ2-1	12	-	TGTGCCAGCAGCCAAGTGGTCTCTGAGCAGTTCTTC	CASSQVVSEQFF
TRBV14	-	TRBJ2-2	11	few	TGTGCCAGCAGCGACCTCGGGGAGCTGTTTTTT	CASSDLGELFF
TRBV7-2	-	TRBJ1-3	19	-	TGTGCCAGCAGCTTATTCCTGCAGGGCCGAGGCTTCTCTGGAAACACCATATATTTT	CASSLFLQGRGFSGNTIYF
TRBV6-5	-	TRBJ1-6	15	-	TGTGCCAGCAGTTACTCGAGGGGCGATAATTCACCCCTCCACTTT	CASSYSRGDNSPLHF
TRBV3-1/TRBV3-2	-	TRBJ2-7	13	-	TGTGCCAGCAGCCAAGGAAGAGTAACCGAGCAGTACTTC	CASSQGRVTEQYF
TRBV19	-	TRBJ2-1	15	once	TGTGCCTCCAGGGGGGGAGGGGTGAACTACAATGAGCAGTTCTTC	CASRGGGVNYNEQFF
TRBV5-1	TRBD2	TRBJ2-4	19	-	TGCGCCAGCAGCTTGGGGACTAGCGGGAGAGGGGGCGCCAAAAACATTCAGTACTTC	CASSLGTSGRGGAKNIQYF
TRBV12-3/TRBV12-4	-	TRBJ2-7	13	-	TGTGCCAGCAGCCACGACAGGACCTACGAGCAGTACTTC	CASSHDRTYEQYF
TRBV15	-	TRBJ1-5	17	-	TGTGCCACCAGCAGAGATCGTTTAGTCCCGGACTATCAGCCCCAGCATTTT	CATSRDRLVPDYQPQHF
TRBV5-1	TRBD1	TRBJ2-7	13	-	TGCGCCAGCACAACAGGGGTATCCTACGAGCAGTACTTC	CASTTGVSYEQYF
TRBV27	-	TRBJ1-1	14	-	TGTGCCAGCATGGGCAGAGCGGGGGGGACTGAAGCTTTCTTT	CASMGRAGGTEAFF
TRBV19	-	TRBJ2-3	15	-	TGTGCCAGTAGTATAGAGGGCCTGAACACAGATACGCAGTATTTT	CASSIEGLNTDTQYF
TRBV5-4	-	TRBJ2-3	14	-	TGTGCCAGCAGCTTGGGACAGTTGTCAGATACGCAGTATTTT	CASSLGQLSDTQYF
TRBV11-2	-	TRBJ1-6	15	-	TGTGCCAGCAGCTCTGCCGGCAGAACCAATTCACCCCTCCACTTT	CASSSAGRTNSPLHF
TRBV28	-	TRBJ2-3	14	once	TGTGCCAGCAGTTTCTTGCAACCGGGAGATACGCAGTATTTT	CASSFLQPGDTQYF
TRBV28	-	TRBJ2-2	15	-	TGTGCCAGCAGCCCCCCAGCTGCCAACACCGGGGAGCTGTTTTTT	CASSPPAANTGELFF
TRBV18	TRBD2	TRBJ2-3	20	-	TGTGCCAGCTCACAAAGCTCCTGGACTAGCGGGACTACTAGCACAGATACGCAGTATTTT	CASSQSSWTSGTTSTDTQYF
TRBV9	-	TRBJ2-2	14	-	TGTGCCAGCAGCGTTCTAGGGGGGGCCGGGGAGCTGTTTTTT	CASSVLGGAGELFF
TRBV28	TRBD1	TRBJ1-1	15	-	TGTGCCAGCAGTCCTAGCTCAGGGGGGGTCACTGAAGCTTTCTTT	CASSPSSGGVTEAFF
TRBV4-1	TRBD1	TRBJ2-3	17	-	TGCGCCAGCAGCCAAGAGGGACAGCCCTACAGGTCAGATACGCAGTATTTT	CASSQEGQPYRSDTQYF
TRBV10-3	-	TRBJ2-6	15	-	TGTGCCACTGGACAGCGTTTCTCTGGGGCCAACGTCCTGACTTTC	CATGQRFSGANVLTF
TRBV19	-	TRBJ2-1	15	-	TGTGCCAGTAGTATGGGGGGTAGGGGATACAATGAGCAGTTCTTC	CASSMGGRGYNEQFF
TRBV30	TRBD2	TRBJ2-1	13	-	TGTGCCTGGAGTGAGGGGACTAGATCCGAGCAGTTCTTC	CAWSEGTRSEQFF
TRBV27	TRBD2	TRBJ2-7	15	-	TGTGCCAGCAGTGCCCTTCTAGCGGGAGTCAACGAGCAGTACTTC	CASSALLAGVNEQYF
TRBV9	-	TRBJ1-1	13	-	TGTGCCAGCAGCCCTCAGTGGGACACTGAAGCTTTCTTT	CASSPQWDTEAFF